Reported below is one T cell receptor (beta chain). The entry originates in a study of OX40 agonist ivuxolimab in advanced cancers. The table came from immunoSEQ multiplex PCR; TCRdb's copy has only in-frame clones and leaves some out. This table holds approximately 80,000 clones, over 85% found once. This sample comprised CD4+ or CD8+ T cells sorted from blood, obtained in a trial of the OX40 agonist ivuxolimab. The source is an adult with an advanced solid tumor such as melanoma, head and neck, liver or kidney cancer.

CDR3 sequence (DNA): TGCGCCAGCAGCTCGGGGGATGTAGGCGAGCAGTACTTC. Translated: CASSSGDVGEQYF. This chain joins TRBV5-1 and TRBJ2-7, with a tentative D call TRBD2 (6 bases). The CDR3 contains 13 residues. Germline values: CDR1 SGHRS, CDR2 YFSETQ. With 3 bases removed from V and 6 bases from J, the gap between germline ends came to 13 bases. The entire variable domain, with the rest obtained from reference TRBV5-1 and TRBJ2-7, is as follows: KAGVTQTPRYLIKTRGQQVTLSCSPISGHRSVSWYQQTPGQGLQFLFEYFSETQRNKGNFPGRFSGRQFSNSRSEMNVSTLELGDSALYLCASSSGDVGEQYFGPGTRLTVT.